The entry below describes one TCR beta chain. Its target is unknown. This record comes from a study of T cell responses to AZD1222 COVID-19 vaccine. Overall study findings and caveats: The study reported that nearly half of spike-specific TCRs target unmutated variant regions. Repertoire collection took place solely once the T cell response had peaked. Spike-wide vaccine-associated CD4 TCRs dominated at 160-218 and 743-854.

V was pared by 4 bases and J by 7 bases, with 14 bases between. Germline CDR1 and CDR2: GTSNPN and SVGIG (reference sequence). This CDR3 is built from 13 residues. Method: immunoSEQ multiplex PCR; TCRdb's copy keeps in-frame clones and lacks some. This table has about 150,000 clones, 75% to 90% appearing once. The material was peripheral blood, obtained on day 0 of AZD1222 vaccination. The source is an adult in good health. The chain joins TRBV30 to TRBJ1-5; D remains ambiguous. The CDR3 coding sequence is TGTGCCTGGACGCCGGGCCCTCAACAGCCCCAGCATTTT. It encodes CAWTPGPQQPQHF.